These T cell receptor beta chains were read from a single sample in a study of blood T cell repertoires in COVID-19. Clones were sequenced by immunoSEQ multiplex PCR, and TCRdb holds only the in-frame ones, with some missing. This repertoire shows 15,000 to 18,000 clones, 75% to 85% found once; its top ten account for roughly 22%. Sequencing was carried out using peripheral blood. The receptors here all came from an elderly man with active or convalescent COVID-19. CDR3s include the opening cysteine and the closing phenylalanine or tryptophan. The D gene is left open where the match is weak. Where a row states a size, it is once, few, many or the class of an expanded clone; other rows omit it.

D gene	V gene	clone size	J gene	CDR3 DNA	CDR3 protein
-	TRBV4-2	-	TRBJ2-7	TGTGCCAGCAGCCAACGCGGGGGCTCGGACGAGCAGTACTTC	CASSQRGGSDEQYF
TRBD1	TRBV18	-	TRBJ2-7	TGTGCCAGCTCGTGGGACAGATACTACGAGCAGTACTTC	CASSWDRYYEQYF
-	TRBV19	-	TRBJ1-1	TGTGCCAGTAGTGTACAGGGCTGGACTGAAGCTTTCTTT	CASSVQGWTEAFF
TRBD1	TRBV30	-	TRBJ1-4	TGTGCCTGGAGGGCAGGGGGGTTTAATGAAAAACTGTTTTTT	CAWRAGGFNEKLFF
-	TRBV4-1	-	TRBJ1-1	TGCGCCAGCAGCCAAGTGGTCAAGCTGGGCGCTGAAGCTTTCTTT	CASSQVVKLGAEAFF
-	TRBV7-6	once	TRBJ2-5	TGTGCCAGCAGCACCAGGGGTCGGGAGACCCAGTACTTC	CASSTRGRETQYF
-	TRBV3-1/TRBV3-2	-	TRBJ2-7	TGTGCCAGCAGCTTCCATGGGGGGGCGCTTATATACGAGCAGTACTTC	CASSFHGGALIYEQYF
-	TRBV5-1	-	TRBJ1-1	TGCGCCAGCAGCGAGCTAGGAGGAACTGAAGCTTTCTTT	CASSELGGTEAFF
-	TRBV5-1	-	TRBJ2-5	TGCGCCAGCAGCTCGACACCTGAAGAGACCCAGTACTTC	CASSSTPEETQYF
TRBD1	TRBV18	-	TRBJ2-7	TGTGCCAGCTCTCTCCAACAGGGGCCCTCGGGTGAGCAGTACTTC	CASSLQQGPSGEQYF
-	TRBV6-2/TRBV6-3	-	TRBJ1-2	TGTGCCAGCAGTTACGAACCCGAGGAGGGGCACTATGGCTACACCTTC	CASSYEPEEGHYGYTF
TRBD1	TRBV27	few	TRBJ1-1	TGTGCCAGCAGCACTCGGAGGGGGCGCAGTAACCCTGAAGCTTTCTTT	CASSTRRGRSNPEAFF
-	TRBV29-1	-	TRBJ2-1	TGCAGCGTTGTGGAGCCGGGGCAGTTCTTC	CSVVEPGQFF
-	TRBV6-6	-	TRBJ1-5	TGTGCCAGCAGTTACTTTTCTGATCAGCCCCAGCATTTT	CASSYFSDQPQHF
TRBD1	TRBV2	-	TRBJ2-7	TGTGCCAGTAACCGGGACAGCATATCCTACGAGCAGTACTTC	CASNRDSISYEQYF
-	TRBV5-5	-	TRBJ1-2	TGTGCCAGCAGCTTGCGGTCTAACTATGGCTACACCTTC	CASSLRSNYGYTF
-	TRBV9	-	TRBJ1-1	TGTGCCAGCAGCGGAGGCCATTTGGAAGGGGCGATCGCTTTCTTT	CASSGGHLEGAIAFF
-	TRBV6-1	-	TRBJ2-5	TGTGCCAGCAGTGAAGTGGTTGTGGCCGTTTTCCAAGAGACCCAGTACTTC	CASSEVVVAVFQETQYF
TRBD2	TRBV30	few	TRBJ2-2	TGTGCCTCTTCGGGACTAGCGGACACCGGGGAGCTGTTTTTT	CASSGLADTGELFF
TRBD1	TRBV5-6	-	TRBJ2-3	TGTGCCAGCAGCTTGGGGGGACAGGCAGCAGATACGCAGTATTTT	CASSLGGQAADTQYF
-	TRBV6-6	-	TRBJ1-2	TGTGCCAGCAGTTACATCCAGGGAACCAGTAATGGCTACACCTTC	CASSYIQGTSNGYTF
-	TRBV6-5	-	TRBJ1-1	TGTGCCAGCAGTTACGAGGCGATGAACACTGAAGCTTTCTTT	CASSYEAMNTEAFF
TRBD2	TRBV11-1	-	TRBJ2-3	TGTGCCAGCAGCTACCTAGCGGGGGGCCTCACAGATACGCAGTATTTT	CASSYLAGGLTDTQYF
-	TRBV9	-	TRBJ2-2	TGTGCCAGCAGCGTTTTGTTGGGGCCCACCGGGGAGCTGTTTTTT	CASSVLLGPTGELFF
-	TRBV12-3/TRBV12-4	-	TRBJ1-4	TGTGCCAGCAGTAGGGAGGGAGAAAAACTGTTTTTT	CASSREGEKLFF
TRBD2	TRBV6-1	-	TRBJ2-3	TGTGCCAGCAGTGAATACGGTCCTAGCGGGGGAAGCACAGATACGCAGTATTTT	CASSEYGPSGGSTDTQYF
-	TRBV11-2	-	TRBJ1-5	TGTGCCAGCAGCTTAGATTTTCTTCAGCCCCAGCATTTT	CASSLDFLQPQHF
TRBD2	TRBV3-1/TRBV3-2	once	TRBJ2-2	TGTGCCAGCGCTTCAGGCGGGGGGCCGATTCTTTACACCGGGGAGCTGTTTTTT	CASASGGGPILYTGELFF
TRBD1	TRBV7-3	-	TRBJ2-1	TGTGCCAGCAGCCCAGGGACAGCCAACAATGAGCAGTTCTTC	CASSPGTANNEQFF
TRBD1	TRBV7-8	-	TRBJ2-5	TGTGCCAGCAGCTCGACAGGGCGAGAGACCCAGTACTTC	CASSSTGRETQYF
-	TRBV6-5	once	TRBJ1-5	TGTGCCAGCGTCCCCGAGGGGGATCAGCCCCAGCATTTT	CASVPEGDQPQHF
TRBD1	TRBV2	-	TRBJ2-7	TGTGCCAGCAGTGGCCCCCAGTGGACAGGGATTTACGAGCAGTACTTC	CASSGPQWTGIYEQYF
TRBD1	TRBV4-1	-	TRBJ1-2	TGCGCCAGCAGCCAAGTTTTCAGGGGGCGAACCAACTATGGCTACACCTTC	CASSQVFRGRTNYGYTF
-	TRBV30	-	TRBJ1-5	TGTGCCTGGAGTGTACGGGGGGGCCGGGGCAATCAGCCCCAGCATTTT	CAWSVRGGRGNQPQHF
-	TRBV6-5	-	TRBJ2-7	TGTGCCACCGAAAGCAGTTCCGACAGACGCTACGAGCAGTACTTC	CATESSSDRRYEQYF
-	TRBV3-1/TRBV3-2	-	TRBJ2-3	TGTGCCAGCAGCCAAGGTTGGCAGGGGATCGCAGATACGCAGTATTTT	CASSQGWQGIADTQYF
TRBD2	TRBV5-1	-	TRBJ2-3	TGCGCCAGCAGCAAACCGAGCGGGGGGGCTGCTGATACGCAGTATTTT	CASSKPSGGAADTQYF
-	TRBV24-1	-	TRBJ1-2	TGTGCCACCAGCGCGGGATTCTACTATGGCTACACCTTC	CATSAGFYYGYTF
TRBD1	TRBV27	-	TRBJ2-7	TGTGCCAGCAGTCTGATAGGGACAGGGTCCGAGCAGTACTTC	CASSLIGTGSEQYF
TRBD1	TRBV3-1/TRBV3-2	-	TRBJ2-7	TGTGCCAGCAGCCATCTGACAGGGTCCGAGCAGTACTTC	CASSHLTGSEQYF
TRBD1	TRBV15	-	TRBJ1-5	TGTGCCACCAGCAGAGTGTGGGCAGGGGGCGGTCTTCGTCAGCCCCAGCATTTT	CATSRVWAGGGLRQPQHF
TRBD2	TRBV19	once	TRBJ2-1	TGTGCCAGTAGCGATAGCGGGGGGGCCCGTTGGGGTGAGCAGTTCTTC	CASSDSGGARWGEQFF
-	TRBV3-1/TRBV3-2	-	TRBJ1-5	TGTGCCAGCAGCACTGATAGCAATCAGCCCCAGCATTTT	CASSTDSNQPQHF
TRBD1	TRBV6-1	-	TRBJ2-5	TGTGCCAGCAGTGATGGGGGACAGGGGGTCCAAGAGACCCAGTACTTC	CASSDGGQGVQETQYF
-	TRBV6-2/TRBV6-3	-	TRBJ1-2	TGTGCCAGCAGTTTACCGGGACACCGTTTGAGGGGCTACACCTTC	CASSLPGHRLRGYTF
TRBD2	TRBV7-3	-	TRBJ2-3	TGTGCCAGCAGCTCCGGGACTAGCGGGGGGGCCTTTACGCAGTATTTT	CASSSGTSGGAFTQYF
TRBD2	TRBV15	-	TRBJ2-1	TGTGCCACCAGCAGATTCCAGCGGGGGGGAAGCTCCTACAATGAGCAGTTCTTC	CATSRFQRGGSSYNEQFF
TRBD1	TRBV3-1/TRBV3-2	few	TRBJ2-2	TGTGCCAGCAGGCCGACAGGGGGGACCGGGGAGCTGTTTTTT	CASRPTGGTGELFF